The T cell receptor (beta chain) under discussion was sequenced for a study of memory CD4+ T cells and cytomegalovirus serostatus. Study-level findings and limits: Suggested: most of the CMV-linked TCR signature lies in CD4+ memory cells. Of roughly 180 reported CMV TCRbeta sequences, 60 to 85 were found in memory CD4+ repertoires.

Germline CDR1 is SGHTA and CDR2 is FQGNSA. V lost 1 base to trimming and J lost 4 bases, with 5 bases between them. The CDR3 spans 14 residues. Comment on this clone: No antigen is known for it.

Authors' processing steps: After removing out-of-frame reads, 2 million to 2.5 million distinct TCRbeta sequences remained. The method was immunoSEQ multiplex PCR; TCRdb's version includes in-frame clones alone and lacks a portion of them. V and J calls and clone size are as listed in that table; D and trimming were resolved from the DNA. Among about 41,000 clones listed, about 76% were seen once. The sort gate was single viable CD3+CD4+CD8-CD45RO+ cells for memory CD4+ T cells. V gene TRBV7-2 combines with J gene TRBJ2-6, with a possible D match to TRBD1 (5 bases). Source material: memory CD4+ T cells from blood. This TCR was sampled from an adult in good health and CMV-seronegative. In DNA, the CDR3 is TGTGCCAGCAGCTTAGGGACAGGGGCCAACGTCCTGACTTTC. Translation: CASSLGTGANVLTF.